This TCR beta chain was captured by sequencing in a study of cytomegalovirus exposure and HLA in healthy donors. Overall study findings and caveats: Confirmation in vitro established that a few CMV-associated chains were specific for CMV antigens.

Produced via immunoSEQ multiplex PCR; TCRdb's table is partial and in-frame only. Found here are 170,000 or so clones, roughly four fifths of them singletons; the top ten hold about 2.8%. In regard to this clone: What it recognizes is unknown.

Per germline, CDR1 LNHDA and CDR2 SQIVND (reference sequence). CDR3 length: 16 residues. V was pared by 3 bases and J by 5 bases, with 10 bases of the junction left unmatched. This receptor was obtained from a woman aged 18-29 years in good health and CMV-seropositive. The chain combines TRBV19 with TRBJ2-5; 9 bases align to TRBD2. Sequencing was carried out using PBMCs. The CDR3 is CASSITSSGGTETQYF. In DNA, the CDR3 is TGTGCCAGTAGTATTACCTCAAGCGGGGGGACCGAGACCCAGTACTTC.